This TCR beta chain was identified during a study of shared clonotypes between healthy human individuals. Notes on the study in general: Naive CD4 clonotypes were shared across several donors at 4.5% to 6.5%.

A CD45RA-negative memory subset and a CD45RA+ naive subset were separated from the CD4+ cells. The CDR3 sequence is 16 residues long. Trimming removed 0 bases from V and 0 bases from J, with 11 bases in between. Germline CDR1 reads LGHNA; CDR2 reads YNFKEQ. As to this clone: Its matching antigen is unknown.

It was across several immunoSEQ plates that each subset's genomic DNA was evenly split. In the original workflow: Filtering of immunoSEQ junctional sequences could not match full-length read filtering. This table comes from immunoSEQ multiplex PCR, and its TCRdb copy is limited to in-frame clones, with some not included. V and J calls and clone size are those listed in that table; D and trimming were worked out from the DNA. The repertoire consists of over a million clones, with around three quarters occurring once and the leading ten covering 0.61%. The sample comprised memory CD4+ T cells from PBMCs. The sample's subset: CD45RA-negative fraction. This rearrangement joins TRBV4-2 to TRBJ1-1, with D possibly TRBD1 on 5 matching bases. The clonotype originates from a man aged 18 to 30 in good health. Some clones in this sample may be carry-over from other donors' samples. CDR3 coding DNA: TGTGCCAGCAGCCAAGATGGGGGGTCGTTGAACACTGAAGCTTTCTTT. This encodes CASSQDGGSLNTEAFF.